This T cell receptor beta chain stems from a study of PD-L1 blockade in urothelial cancer. Study details: Atezolizumab therapy began for patients in the mid-2010s, dosed at 1,200 mg intravenously every 3 weeks. About 90% of the roughly 29 patients were men who had bladder-origin urothelial cancer. Investigators checked blood 3 weeks (second dose) and 6 weeks after treatment start. T cells were recovered from blood samples at a median of around 150,000.

The CDR3 loop spans 12 amino acids. Germline-derived CDR1 and CDR2 are SGHAT and FQNNGV. Trimming took off 5 bases at V and 4 bases at J, with 8 bases between the two ends. Described time point: pretreatment peripheral blood. Repertoires were generated with immunoSEQ multiplex PCR, while TCRdb's copy carries only in-frame clones and drops some. The table records 90,000 or so clones, around 87% of them present only once. This chain uses TRBV11-2 with TRBJ1-1, with D hard to call. Material: PBMCs, obtained around atezolizumab (anti-PD-L1) treatment. The clonotype originates from a man in his 60s with urothelial cancer. CDR3 bases: TGTGCCAGCAGCCGCACTCGCACTGAAGCTTTCTTT. Its protein product is CASSRTRTEAFF.